The 5 T cell receptor beta chains reported below all come from one sample, sequenced in a study of read filtering for tumor transcriptome and immune sequencing. Molecular barcoded adaptors covering alpha/delta and beta/gamma chains were used on approximately 400 ng RNA. TCRdb reprocessed the reads via MiXCR and lists one record per CDR3 protein. The sample shows about 47,000 distinct CDR3 sequences, roughly 12% of them seen only once. The sequenced sample was a population of CD138-negative cells sorted from bone marrow. Receptors were obtained from a donor at least 40 years old with multiple myeloma.

This clonotype was observed many times. The gene calls are TRBV19 and TRBJ2-1; D unclear. The CDR3 totals 11 residues. CDR1 LNHDA and CDR2 SQIVND come from the germline V gene (reference sequence). V was shortened by 9 bases and J by 3 bases, with 6 bases between the two germline ends. CDR3 residues: CASRDYNEQFF. For the CDR3, the DNA is TGTGCCAGCCGAGACTACAATGAGCAGTTCTTC.

This clonotype was observed at least ten times. The CDR3 nucleotides read TGTGCCAGCAGTTACCCCGGACTAGGAAGTTTGTACATTCAGTACTTC. Protein sequence: CASSYPGLGSLYIQYF. This chain links TRBV6-2 or TRBV6-3 with TRBJ2-4; 7 nucleotides match TRBD2. Looked up from germline, CDR1 is MNHEY and CDR2 is SVGEGT. With V trimmed by 2 bases and J by 8 bases, 12 bases remained unmatched. The CDR3 has 16 amino acids.

For this clonotype: It differs at one base from a far larger clone, so likely a read error. The chain carries TRBV11-3 and TRBJ1-4; no definite D call. Germline assignment: CDR1 SGHNT and CDR2 YENEEA. The CDR3 spans 12 residues. The CDR3 loop is CASRATNEKLSF. CDR3 nucleotide sequence: TGTGCCAGCCGGGCAACTAATGAAAAACTGTCTTTT.

This clonotype has a count of ten or more. The chain is built from TRBV13 and TRBJ2-1; D gene uncertain. This CDR3 is built from 16 residues. V lost 1 base and J 5 bases, leaving 15 bases between the germline ends. The germline V gene has CDR1 PRHDT and CDR2 FYEKMQ (reference sequence). In DNA form, the CDR3 reads TGTGCCAGCAGCTTAGTAGGCGAGCGAGTGAACAATGAGCAGTTCTTC. It is translated as CASSLVGERVNNEQFF.

This clonotype was counted at least ten times. The CDR3 DNA reads TGTGCCATCAGACAAAACACCCTGGGGACCTACGAGCAGTACTTC. Translating gives CAIRQNTLGTYEQYF. The V gene is TRBV10-3, the J gene TRBJ2-7; D remains unclear. Germline V gene sequence: CDR1 ENHRY, CDR2 SYGVKD. Between the trimmed V and J ends, which lost 6 bases and 2 bases, there was a span of 17 bases. The CDR3 is 15 residues long.